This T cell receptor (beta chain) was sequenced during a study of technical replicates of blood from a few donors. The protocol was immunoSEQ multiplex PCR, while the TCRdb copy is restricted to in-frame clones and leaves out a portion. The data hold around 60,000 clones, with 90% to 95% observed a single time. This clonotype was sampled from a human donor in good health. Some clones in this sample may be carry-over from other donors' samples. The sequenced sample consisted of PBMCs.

The CDR3 bases are TGTGCCAGCAGCCAGAATACAGCGGGGGGCTCCTACAATGAGCAGTTCTTC. Its protein product is CASSQNTAGGSYNEQFF. V usage is TRBV4-2 and J usage is TRBJ2-1, with 9 bases lining up with TRBD2. This CDR3 region has 17 residues. Unmatched junction bases numbered 6, after V lost 3 bases and J lost 0 bases. Germline V gene lookup returns CDR1 LGHNA and CDR2 YNFKEQ.